One and the same sample provided the 30 T cell receptor beta chains below, sequenced in a study of shared clonotypes between healthy human individuals (dated by TCRdb to between 2020 and 2021). Library prep was done by the immunoSEQ multiplex PCR assay. TCRdb mirrors the immuneACCESS table, restricted to in-frame sequences. Some clones are absent from its copies; in checked studies, under half trace to an unresolved V gene, and the reason for the others is unknown. The sample profile shows around 1.1 million clones; roughly 80% of them were found once. The ten largest clones take up 0.85% to 1% of the sample. Specimen: memory CD4+ T cells from PBMCs. The cell subset or site label here, explained by the study, means: CD45RA-negative fraction. The receptors stem from a man between 18 and 35 years old in good health. Some clones in this sample may be carry-over from other donors' samples.

This clone was counted between two and nine times. This chain links TRBV7-3 with TRBJ1-6; the match to TRBD1 covers 9 bases. Germline values: CDR1 SGHTA, CDR2 FQGTGA. V lost 6 bases and J lost 7; bases outside the gene matches: 7. The CDR3 extends over 15 amino acids. The CDR3 DNA is TGTGCCAGCAGTGCCACAGGGGGCTCAAATTCACCCCTCCACTTT. It yields the protein CASSATGGSNSPLHF.

The sample holds one count of this clone. A much larger clone sits a single nucleotide away, making a read error possible. Other DNA sequences in the same sample also yield this CDR3. This sequence joins TRBV7-2 and TRBJ2-7, with D maybe TRBD1 (6 bases). The CDR3 has 12 residues. Looked up from germline, CDR1 is SGHTA and CDR2 is FQGNSA. V was clipped by 4 bases and J by 4 bases, with 8 bases between them. The CDR3 sequence is CASSSQGYEQYF. CDR3 sequence (DNA): TGTGCCAGCAGCTCACAGGGTTACGAGCAGTACTTC.

V and J are TRBV21-1 and TRBJ1-5. TRBV21-1 is assigned pseudogene status. The CDR3 spans 16 residues. For the CDR3, the DNA is TGTGCCAGCAGCAAGGTACTGGCTGTAAGAAATCAGCCCCAGCATTTT. Its protein is CASSKVLAVRNQPQHF.

The rearrangement uses TRBV2 and TRBJ2-3; 7 bases align to TRBD2. Per the germline V gene, CDR1 is SNHLY and CDR2 is FYNNEI. This CDR3 has 13 amino acids. The trim removed 8 bases at V and 4 bases at J, leaving 6 bases unmatched. CDR3 residues: CASERGRADTQYF. Here the CDR3 DNA reads TGTGCCAGCGAGCGGGGAAGGGCAGATACGCAGTATTTT.

The chain recombines TRBV7-2 with TRBJ2-5; TRBD1 might be the D (5 bases). This CDR3 is built from 14 residues. Germline V gives CDR1 SGHTA, CDR2 FQGNSA. The V and J ends lost 5 bases and 5 bases respectively, with 15 bases between them. CDR3 sequence reads: CASSLDSIRETQYF. CDR3 nucleotide sequence: TGTGCCAGCAGCCTAGACAGTATTAGGGAGACCCAGTACTTC.

This rearrangement joins TRBV4-2 to TRBJ2-3; 14 nucleotides agree with TRBD2. Germline V gene data show CDR1 as LGHNA and CDR2 as YNFKEQ. J lost 1 base, V lost 4 bases, and 7 bases had no gene match. CDR3 length: 18 residues. CDR3 loop: CASSRSETSGRGTDTQYF. As DNA, the CDR3 is TGTGCCAGCAGCCGATCGGAGACTAGCGGGAGGGGCACAGATACGCAGTATTTT.

This chain links TRBV19 with TRBJ1-3; D not certain. This CDR3 comprises 13 residues. Between the trimmed V and J ends, which lost 2 bases and 0 bases, there was a span of 2 bases. CDR1 LNHDA and CDR2 SQIVND come from the germline V gene (reference sequence). The CDR3 DNA is TGTGCCAGTAGTATATCCTCTGGAAACACCATATATTTT. Its translation is CASSISSGNTIYF.

The chain is built from TRBV5-8 and TRBJ2-7, with unresolved D. This CDR3 comprises 16 residues. Looked up from germline, CDR1 is SGHTS and CDR2 is YDEGEE. V lost 4 bases to trimming and J lost 4 bases, with 21 bases between them. As DNA, the CDR3 is TGTGCCAGCAGCAGTTCACAGTGGCTGGACCCATACGAGCAGTACTTC. It codes for CASSSSQWLDPYEQYF.

The rearrangement uses TRBV27 and TRBJ2-2; D is possibly TRBD2 (6 bases). The V gene lost 9 bases and the J gene lost 4 bases, with 18 bases spanning the gap. The CDR3 is made up of 15 amino acids. Germline loops: CDR1 MNHEY, CDR2 SMNVEV (reference sequence). Written as DNA, the CDR3 is TGTGCCAGTAGCCCCTACGGGGGAGGCACCGGGGAGCTGTTTTTT. It yields the protein CASSPYGGGTGELFF.

The V and J genes are TRBV11-2 and TRBJ2-7, with TRBD2 matching 8 bases. The CDR3 consists of 15 residues. The junction had 8 bases not matched to a gene; V was cut back by 5 bases and J by 2 bases. The germline V gene has CDR1 SGHAT and CDR2 FQNNGV. The CDR3 region is CASSPRRGGPYEQYF. In DNA form, the CDR3 reads TGTGCCAGCAGCCCCCGCCGGGGGGGCCCCTACGAGCAGTACTTC.

The chain has TRBV4-1 and TRBJ2-5; tentatively, D is TRBD2 (5 bases). The CDR3 consists of 13 residues. The germline V gene has CDR1 MGHRA and CDR2 YSYEKL. Trimming took off 0 bases at V and 3 bases at J, with 5 bases between the two ends. The CDR3 reads CASSQEAEETQYF. CDR3 bases: TGCGCCAGCAGCCAAGAAGCGGAAGAGACCCAGTACTTC.

The chain joins TRBV5-4 to TRBJ2-2; D perhaps matches TRBD1 (5 bases). V shed 0 bases and J shed 4 bases, with 13 bases lying between them. The CDR3 loop spans 16 amino acids. CDR1 is SGHNT, CDR2 YYREEE, per germline (reference sequence). This chain's CDR3 is CASSLEGLVGTGELFF. The CDR3 coding sequence is TGTGCCAGCAGCTTGGAGGGGTTAGTCGGCACCGGGGAGCTGTTTTTT.

This clone was observed a handful of times. The chain uses TRBV18 and TRBJ1-4, with D hard to call. From germline, CDR1 is KGHSH and CDR2 LQKENI. Trimming stripped 3 bases from V and 2 bases from J, with 7 bases between. The CDR3 has 14 amino acids. This CDR3 reads CASSPSQTNEKLFF. The CDR3 DNA is TGTGCCAGCTCACCGTCACAGACTAATGAAAAACTGTTTTTT.

The chain is built from TRBV6-1 and TRBJ2-6; D call uncertain. The CDR3 totals 17 residues. Germline-derived CDR1 and CDR2 are MNHNS and SASEGT. V dropped 1 base and J dropped 0 bases, with 10 bases sitting between them. The CDR3 DNA is TGTGCCAGCAGTGAAGTGAGCAGCAGCTCTGGGGCCAACGTCCTGACTTTC. Translated, it gives CASSEVSSSSGANVLTF.

J is TRBJ1-2 and V is TRBV6-5; D is perhaps TRBD1 (6 bases). In germline, CDR1 is MNHEY, CDR2 SVGAGI. Trimming stripped 6 bases from V and 0 bases from J, with 8 bases between. The length of the CDR3 is 13 residues. The DNA of the CDR3 is TGTGCCAGCAGGCAGGGGTCTAACTATGGCTACACCTTC. This gives the protein CASRQGSNYGYTF.

The rearrangement uses TRBV30 and TRBJ2-2; D is tentatively TRBD1 or TRBD2 (5 bases each). The CDR3 has 13 residues. The germline V gene has CDR1 GTSNPN and CDR2 SVGIG (reference sequence). CDR3: CAGGRQLTGELFF. CDR3 in DNA: TGTGCTGGAGGCCGACAGCTCACCGGGGAGCTGTTTTTT.

The chain has TRBV7-9 and TRBJ1-2; a weak D match, TRBD1 (6 bases). The CDR3 extends over 16 amino acids. The ends were cut back, 2 bases at V and 4 bases at J, with 17 bases in the middle. Germline V gene sequence: CDR1 SEHNR, CDR2 FQNEAQ (reference sequence). As DNA, the CDR3 is TGTGCCAGCAGCTTACAGGGGACAAGTCGTGCCTATGGCTACACCTTC. Protein product: CASSLQGTSRAYGYTF.

The CDR3 nucleotides read TGTGCCAGCAGCCCAGCGGTCGGAAACTCACCCCTCCACTTT. The encoded protein is CASSPAVGNSPLHF. V and J are TRBV14 and TRBJ1-6, with D unresolved. The CDR3 extends over 14 amino acids. The germline CDR1 and CDR2 sequences are SGHDN and FVKESK. V was pared by 4 bases and J by 10 bases, with 14 bases between.

The chain carries TRBV6-5 and TRBJ2-1, with 8 bases that match TRBD1. The CDR3 loop spans 14 amino acids. Germline values: CDR1 MNHEY, CDR2 SVGAGI. J gave up 8 bases and V 5 bases, and 8 bases lay outside the gene matches. In DNA form, the CDR3 reads TGTGCCAGCAGTACCCGAGGACAGGGCGATGAGCAGTTCTTC. This codes for CASSTRGQGDEQFF.

This chain connects TRBV6-5 to TRBJ2-7; TRBD2 aligns across 12 bases. The germline CDR1 and CDR2 sequences are MNHEY and SVGAGI. Losses at the gene ends were 7 bases for V and 7 bases for J; bases not matched to a gene: 8. The CDR3 length is 14 residues. The CDR3 region has the DNA TGTGCCAGCACCGGGACTAGCGGGTCGCGAGAGCAGTACTTC. This translates into CASTGTSGSREQYF.

The chain is built from TRBV28 and TRBJ2-3; D unresolved. This CDR3 spans 12 amino acids. V was trimmed by 4 bases and J by 6 bases, leaving 8 bases between them. The germline gives CDR1 MDHEN, CDR2 SYDVKM. This CDR3 reads CASSSSLDTQYF. DNA of the CDR3: TGTGCCAGCAGTTCCTCTTTGGATACGCAGTATTTT.

Worth noting for this clone: Other DNA sequences within the sample encode an identical CDR3. This chain uses TRBV28 with TRBJ1-2, with a tentative D call TRBD1 (5 bases). This CDR3 is built from 14 residues. Looked up from germline, CDR1 is MDHEN and CDR2 is SYDVKM. Trimming pared 4 bases from V and 7 bases from J, leaving 16 bases between. The CDR3 coding sequence is TGTGCCAGCAGTTCCCCCGGCCAGGGTGGTGGCTACACCTTC. Translation gives CASSSPGQGGGYTF.

This clone was counted at least ten times. The J gene is TRBJ1-5, the V gene TRBV19; no firm D call. CDR3 length: 14 amino acids. Trimming pared 6 bases from V and 0 bases from J, leaving 9 bases between. CDR1 is LNHDA, CDR2 SQIVND, per germline (reference sequence). CDR3 nucleotide sequence: TGTGCCAGTAGGAGACCATATAGCAATCAGCCCCAGCATTTT. Encoded protein: CASRRPYSNQPQHF.

J is TRBJ2-3 and V is TRBV7-8, with D hard to call. The V gene's germline CDR1 is SGHVS and CDR2 FQNEAQ. Trimming removed 5 bases from V and 6 bases from J, with 12 bases in between. CDR3 length: 13 residues. CDR3 nucleotides: TGTGCCAGCAGCCGGGTGGGGTACGATACGCAGTATTTT. It codes for CASSRVGYDTQYF.

The chain carries TRBV6-5 and TRBJ1-5; possibly TRBD1 for D (5 bases). Germline CDR1 MNHEY, CDR2 SVGAGI. The V gene lost 10 bases and the J gene lost 2 bases, with 18 bases spanning the gap. This CDR3 region has 15 residues. The CDR3 is CATAGRGAGNQPQHF. The CDR3, as DNA: TGTGCCACGGCGGGTCGAGGGGCCGGCAATCAGCCCCAGCATTTT.

This rearrangement joins TRBV18 to TRBJ2-7; TRBD1 agrees at 7 bases. The CDR3 loop spans 13 amino acids. Germline V CDR1 and CDR2: KGHSH, LQKENI. The V segment lost 4 bases and the J segment 5 bases; nucleotides outside the gene matches: 5. The DNA of the CDR3 is TGTGCCAGCTCACTAGGGACAGAGGACGAGCAGTACTTC. Protein sequence: CASSLGTEDEQYF.

The genes are TRBV4-2 and TRBJ1-5; no clear D. Looked up from germline, CDR1 is LGHNA and CDR2 is YNFKEQ. This CDR3 has 16 amino acids. V lost 1 base and J lost 2, with 12 bases in between. The CDR3 DNA reads as TGTGCCAGCAGCCAAGTAGTGGAGACGCGCAATCAGCCCCAGCATTTT. Translating it yields CASSQVVETRNQPQHF.

This clone appeared many times. CDR3 sequence reads: CASSPPGQGYGYTF. CDR3 sequence (DNA): TGTGCCAGCAGCCCCCCGGGACAGGGCTATGGCTACACCTTC. The chain uses TRBV6-4 and TRBJ1-2; 9 bases agree with TRBD1. Germline CDR1 is MRHNA and CDR2 is SNTAGT. V lost 6 bases, J lost 4 bases, and 6 bases stayed unmatched. The CDR3 has 14 residues.

V gene TRBV7-3 combines with J gene TRBJ2-3; D is perhaps TRBD1 or TRBD2 (5 bases each). Germline V gives CDR1 SGHTA, CDR2 FQGTGA. Trimming took 2 bases from V and 2 from J, leaving 11 bases between them. The CDR3 length is 15 residues. The CDR3 sequence is CASSLGTGNTDTQYF. CDR3 in DNA: TGTGCCAGCAGCTTAGGGACGGGAAACACAGATACGCAGTATTTT.

The rearrangement links TRBV2 to TRBJ2-1, with TRBD2 matching over 8 bases. Looked up from germline, CDR1 is SNHLY and CDR2 is FYNNEI. CDR3 length equals 13 residues. With V trimmed by 8 bases and J by 3 bases, 3 bases remained unmatched. CDR3 nucleotide sequence: TGTGCCAGCTCCGGGACTAGCTACAATGAGCAGTTCTTC. It encodes CASSGTSYNEQFF. Full variable domain (rest looked up from reference TRBV2 and TRBJ2-1): EPEVTQTPSHQVTQMGQEVILRCVPISNHLYFYWYRQILGQKVEFLVSFYNNEISEKSEIFDDQFSVERPDGSNFTLKIRSTKLEDSAMYFCASSGTSYNEQFFGPGTRLTVL.